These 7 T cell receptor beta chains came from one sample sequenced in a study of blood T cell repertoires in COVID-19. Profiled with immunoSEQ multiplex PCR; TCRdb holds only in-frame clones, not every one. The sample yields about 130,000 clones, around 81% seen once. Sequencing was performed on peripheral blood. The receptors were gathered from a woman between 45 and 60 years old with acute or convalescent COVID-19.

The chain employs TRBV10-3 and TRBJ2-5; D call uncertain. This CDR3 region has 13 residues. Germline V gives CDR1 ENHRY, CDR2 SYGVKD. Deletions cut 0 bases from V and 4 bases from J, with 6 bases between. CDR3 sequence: CAISESVAETQYF. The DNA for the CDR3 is TGTGCCATCAGTGAGTCGGTGGCAGAGACCCAGTACTTC.

DNA for the CDR3: TGTGCCAGCAGCCAAGCGGTCGGGACTAGCGGAGGTACGCAGTATTTT. Amino acids: CASSQAVGTSGGTQYF. The chain recombines TRBV4-2 with TRBJ2-3, with 11 bases identical to TRBD2. The trim removed 1 base at V and 8 bases at J, leaving 8 bases unmatched. There are 16 residues in the CDR3. Germline-derived CDR1 and CDR2 are LGHNA and YNFKEQ.

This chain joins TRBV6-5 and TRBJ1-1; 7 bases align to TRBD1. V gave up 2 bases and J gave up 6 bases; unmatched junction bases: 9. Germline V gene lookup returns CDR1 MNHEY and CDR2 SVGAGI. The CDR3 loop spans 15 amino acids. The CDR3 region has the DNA TGTGCCAGCAGTTACACAGGGGACTTGCGGGCTGAAGCTTTCTTT. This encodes CASSYTGDLRAEAFF.

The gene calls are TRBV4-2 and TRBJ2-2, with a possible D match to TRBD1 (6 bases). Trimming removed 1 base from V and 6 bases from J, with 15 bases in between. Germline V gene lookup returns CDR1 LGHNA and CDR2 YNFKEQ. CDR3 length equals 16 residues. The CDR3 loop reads CASSQATQGSAGELFF. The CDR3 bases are TGTGCCAGCAGCCAAGCAACGCAGGGGTCGGCCGGGGAGCTGTTTTTT.

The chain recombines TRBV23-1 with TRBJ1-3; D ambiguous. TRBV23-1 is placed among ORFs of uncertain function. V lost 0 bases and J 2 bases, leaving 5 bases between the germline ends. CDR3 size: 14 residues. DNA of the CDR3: TGCGCCAGCAGTCAATCGGAGGCTGGAAACACCATATATTTT. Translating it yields CASSQSEAGNTIYF.

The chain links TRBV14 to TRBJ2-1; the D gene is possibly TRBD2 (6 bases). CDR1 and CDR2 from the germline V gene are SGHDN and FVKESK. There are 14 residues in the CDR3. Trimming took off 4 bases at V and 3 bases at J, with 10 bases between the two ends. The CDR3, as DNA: TGTGCCAGCAGCCCGGTCGGGGGCTACAATGAGCAGTTCTTC. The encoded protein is CASSPVGGYNEQFF.

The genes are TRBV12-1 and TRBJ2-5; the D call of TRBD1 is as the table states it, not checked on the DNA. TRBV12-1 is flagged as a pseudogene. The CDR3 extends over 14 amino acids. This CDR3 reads CATPDREAQETQYF. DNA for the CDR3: TGTGCCACCCCGGACAGGGAGGCCCAAGAGACCCAGTACTTC.